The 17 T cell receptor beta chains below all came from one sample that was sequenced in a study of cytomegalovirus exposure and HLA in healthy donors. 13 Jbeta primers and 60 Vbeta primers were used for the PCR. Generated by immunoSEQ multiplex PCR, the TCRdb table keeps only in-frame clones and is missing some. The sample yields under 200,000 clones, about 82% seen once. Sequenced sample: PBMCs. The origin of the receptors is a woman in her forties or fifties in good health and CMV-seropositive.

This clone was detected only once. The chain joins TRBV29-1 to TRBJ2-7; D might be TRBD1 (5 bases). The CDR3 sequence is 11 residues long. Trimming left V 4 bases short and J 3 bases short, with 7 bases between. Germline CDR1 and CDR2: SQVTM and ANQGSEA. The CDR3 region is CSVGRVYEQYF. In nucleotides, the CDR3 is TGCAGCGTTGGCAGGGTCTACGAGCAGTACTTC.

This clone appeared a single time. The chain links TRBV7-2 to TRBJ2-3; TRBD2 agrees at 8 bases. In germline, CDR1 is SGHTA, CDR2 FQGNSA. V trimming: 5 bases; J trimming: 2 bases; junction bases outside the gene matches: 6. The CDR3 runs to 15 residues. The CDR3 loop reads CASSLTSGNTDTQYF. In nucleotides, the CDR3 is TGTGCCAGCAGCCTTACTAGCGGAAACACAGATACGCAGTATTTT. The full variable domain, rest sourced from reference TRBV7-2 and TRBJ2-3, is GAGVSQSPSNKVTEKGKDVELRCDPISGHTALYWYRQSLGQGLEFLIYFQGNSAPDKSGLPSDRFSAERTGGSVSTLTIQRTQQEDSAVYLCASSLTSGNTDTQYFGPGTRLTVL.

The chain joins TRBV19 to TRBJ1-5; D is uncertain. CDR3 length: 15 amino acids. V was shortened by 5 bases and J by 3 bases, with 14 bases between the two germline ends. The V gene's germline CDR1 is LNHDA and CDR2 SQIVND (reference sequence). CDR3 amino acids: CASSSLTRFNQPQHF. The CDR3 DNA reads TGTGCCAGTAGTTCTCTGACACGTTTCAATCAGCCCCAGCATTTT.

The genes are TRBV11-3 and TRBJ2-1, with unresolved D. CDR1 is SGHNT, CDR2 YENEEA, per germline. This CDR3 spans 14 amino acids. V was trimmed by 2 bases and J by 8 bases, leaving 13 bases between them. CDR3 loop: CASSLSTRTDEQFF. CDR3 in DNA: TGTGCCAGCAGCTTATCGACTCGCACCGATGAGCAGTTCTTC. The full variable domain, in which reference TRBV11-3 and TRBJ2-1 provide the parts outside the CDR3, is EAGVVQSPRYKIIEKKQPVAFWCNPISGHNTLYWYLQNLGQGPELLIRYENEEAVDDSQLPKDRFSAERLKGVDSTLKIQPAELGDSAVYLCASSLSTRTDEQFFGPGTRLTVL.

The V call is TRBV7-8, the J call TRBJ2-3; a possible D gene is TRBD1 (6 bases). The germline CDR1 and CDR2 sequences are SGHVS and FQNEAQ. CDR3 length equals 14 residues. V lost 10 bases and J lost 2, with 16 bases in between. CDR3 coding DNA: TGTGCCACCGTCCGCACAGGGATCACAGATACGCAGTATTTT. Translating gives CATVRTGITDTQYF.

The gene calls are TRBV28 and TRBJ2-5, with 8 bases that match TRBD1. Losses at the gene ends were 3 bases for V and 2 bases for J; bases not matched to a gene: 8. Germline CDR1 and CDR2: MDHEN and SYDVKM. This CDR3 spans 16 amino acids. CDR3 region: CASSFPGQEQQETQYF. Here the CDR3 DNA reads TGTGCCAGCAGTTTCCCGGGACAGGAACAGCAAGAGACCCAGTACTTC.

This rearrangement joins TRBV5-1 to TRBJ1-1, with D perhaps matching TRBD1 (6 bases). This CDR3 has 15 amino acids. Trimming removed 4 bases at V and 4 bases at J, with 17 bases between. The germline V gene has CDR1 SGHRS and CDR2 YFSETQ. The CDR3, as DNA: TGCGCCAGCAGCGGCCAACGTGGGGGGGCCACTGAAGCTTTCTTT. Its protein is CASSGQRGGATEAFF.

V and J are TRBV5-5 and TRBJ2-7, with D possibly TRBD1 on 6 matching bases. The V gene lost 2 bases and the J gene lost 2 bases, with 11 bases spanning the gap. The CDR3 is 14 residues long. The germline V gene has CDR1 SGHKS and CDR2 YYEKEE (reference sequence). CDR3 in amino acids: CASSFAGQTYEQYF. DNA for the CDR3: TGTGCCAGCAGCTTCGCTGGACAGACCTACGAGCAGTACTTC.

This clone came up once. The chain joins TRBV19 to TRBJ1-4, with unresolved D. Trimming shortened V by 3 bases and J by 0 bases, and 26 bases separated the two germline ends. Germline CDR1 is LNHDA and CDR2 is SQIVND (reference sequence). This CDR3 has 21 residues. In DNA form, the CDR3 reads TGTGCCAGTAGTATCTCGGTCGAGGTCACCGTCCGCCAGTCAACTAATGAAAAACTGTTTTTT. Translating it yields CASSISVEVTVRQSTNEKLFF.

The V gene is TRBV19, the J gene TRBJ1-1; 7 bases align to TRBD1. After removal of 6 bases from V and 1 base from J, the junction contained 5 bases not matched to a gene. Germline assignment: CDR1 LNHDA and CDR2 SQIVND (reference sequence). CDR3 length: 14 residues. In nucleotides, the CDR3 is TGTGCCAGTAGACTCGGACAGGCGAACACTGAAGCTTTCTTT. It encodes CASRLGQANTEAFF.

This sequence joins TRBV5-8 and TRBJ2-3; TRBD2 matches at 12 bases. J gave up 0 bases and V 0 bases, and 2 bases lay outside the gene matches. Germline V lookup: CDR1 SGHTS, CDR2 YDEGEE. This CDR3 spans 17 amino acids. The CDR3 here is CASSLGGTSGSTDTQYF. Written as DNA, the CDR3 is TGTGCCAGCAGCTTGGGGGGGACTAGCGGGAGCACAGATACGCAGTATTTT.

CDR3 sequence (DNA): TGTGCCAGCAGCTTGGAGCCTGAAAAACTGTTTTTT. This encodes CASSLEPEKLFF. The chain is built from TRBV5-4 and TRBJ1-4; no clear D gene. Germline values: CDR1 SGHNT, CDR2 YYREEE (reference sequence). Trimming stripped 0 bases from V and 7 bases from J, with 4 bases between. CDR3 size: 12 residues.

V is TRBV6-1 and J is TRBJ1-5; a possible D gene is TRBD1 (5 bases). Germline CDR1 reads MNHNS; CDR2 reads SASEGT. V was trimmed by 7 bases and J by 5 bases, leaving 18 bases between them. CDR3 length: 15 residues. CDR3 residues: CASISRAGKDQPQHF. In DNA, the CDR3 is TGTGCCAGCATTTCACGGGCAGGGAAAGATCAGCCCCAGCATTTT.

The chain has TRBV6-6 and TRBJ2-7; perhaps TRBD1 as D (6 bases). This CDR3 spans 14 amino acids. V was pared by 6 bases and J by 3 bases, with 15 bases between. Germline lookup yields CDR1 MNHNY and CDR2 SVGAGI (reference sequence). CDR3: CASRPTGNLYEQYF. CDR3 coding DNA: TGTGCCAGCAGACCTACAGGGAATCTCTACGAGCAGTACTTC.

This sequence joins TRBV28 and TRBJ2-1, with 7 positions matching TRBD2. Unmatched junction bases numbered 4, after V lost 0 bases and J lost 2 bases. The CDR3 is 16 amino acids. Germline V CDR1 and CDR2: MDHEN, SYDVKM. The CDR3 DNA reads TGTGCCAGCAGTTTATGGGTGGCGGGGGCCTACAATGAGCAGTTCTTC. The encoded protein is CASSLWVAGAYNEQFF.

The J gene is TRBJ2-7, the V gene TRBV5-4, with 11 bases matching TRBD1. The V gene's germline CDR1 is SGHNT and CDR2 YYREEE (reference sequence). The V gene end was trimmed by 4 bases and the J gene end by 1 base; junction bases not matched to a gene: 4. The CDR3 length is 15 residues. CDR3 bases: TGTGCCAGCAGCCACGGGACAGGGGGTTCCTACGAGCAGTACTTC. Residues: CASSHGTGGSYEQYF.

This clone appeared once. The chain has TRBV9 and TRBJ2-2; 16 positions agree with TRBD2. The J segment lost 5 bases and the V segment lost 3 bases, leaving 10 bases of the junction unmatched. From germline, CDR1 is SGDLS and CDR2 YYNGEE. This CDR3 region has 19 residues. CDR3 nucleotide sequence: TGTGCCAGCAGCGCAGAGATGGGACTAGCGGGAGGGCGTACCGGGGAGCTGTTTTTT. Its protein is CASSAEMGLAGGRTGELFF.